Presented here are 11 T cell receptor beta chains from one specimen sequenced in a study of blood T cell repertoires in COVID-19. Repertoires were generated with immunoSEQ multiplex PCR, while TCRdb's copy carries only in-frame clones and drops some. The profile covers over 150,000 clones, with roughly 87% appearing a single time and more than 6.5% taken by the ten largest. Input material: PBMCs or T cells enriched from blood (not recorded which). The receptors originated from a woman aged 50 to 65 who had recovered from COVID-19.

The chain carries TRBV28 and TRBJ1-4, with D tentatively TRBD1 (5 bases). Trimming took 7 bases from V and 5 from J, leaving 11 bases between them. This CDR3 has 13 amino acids. The germline V gene encodes CDR1 MDHEN and CDR2 SYDVKM. The chain's CDR3 is CASIGGGNEKLFF. The CDR3 DNA reads TGTGCCAGCATTGGGGGAGGGAATGAAAAACTGTTTTTT.

CDR3 loop: CASSFPGNGYEQYF. CDR3 DNA sequence: TGTGCCAGCAGCTTCCCGGGGAACGGCTACGAGCAGTACTTC. The V and J genes are TRBV28 and TRBJ2-7, with a possible D match to TRBD2 (5 bases). The CDR3 is 14 amino acids. Trimming shortened V by 6 bases and J by 3 bases, and 15 bases separated the two germline ends. CDR1 is MDHEN and CDR2 is SYDVKM in the germline V gene.

V and J are TRBV18 and TRBJ1-1; tentative D call: TRBD1 (5 bases). Trimming cost V 2 bases and J 2 bases, with 18 bases left between them. The CDR3 sequence is 17 residues long. Germline V gene data show CDR1 as KGHSH and CDR2 as LQKENI. Written as DNA, the CDR3 is TGTGCCAGCTCACCAGGGGGGTTTCTTACCCGAAACACTGAAGCTTTCTTT. Translated, it gives CASSPGGFLTRNTEAFF.

The gene calls are TRBV7-9 and TRBJ2-7; D possibly corresponds to TRBD1 (8 bases). The V end lost 5 bases, the J end lost 3 bases, and 14 bases lay between the germline ends. The CDR3 covers 14 residues. CDR1 is SEHNR and CDR2 is FQNEAQ in the germline V gene (reference sequence). This CDR3 reads CASSVTGEGYEQYF. In DNA form, the CDR3 reads TGTGCCAGCAGCGTGACAGGGGAGGGCTACGAGCAGTACTTC.

V usage is TRBV27 and J usage is TRBJ2-7; TRBD2 aligns across 7 bases. J lost 3 bases, V lost 3 bases, and 8 bases had no gene match. Germline assignment: CDR1 MNHEY and CDR2 SMNVEV (reference sequence). The CDR3 covers 15 residues. The CDR3 DNA reads TGTGCCAGCAGTTTTCTTTGGGGAGGGCTCTACGAGCAGTACTTC. Translation gives CASSFLWGGLYEQYF.

The chain joins TRBV6-5 to TRBJ1-6; D is ambiguous. The germline V gene has CDR1 MNHEY and CDR2 SVGAGI. The CDR3 loop spans 14 amino acids. V lost 2 bases, J lost 4 bases, and 6 bases lay in between. CDR3: CASSYTGYNSPLHF. Written as DNA, the CDR3 is TGTGCCAGCAGTTACACCGGGTATAATTCACCCCTCCACTTT.

This clone was counted once. Written as DNA, the CDR3 is TGTGCCAGCAGCTTGAGATACAATGAGCAGTTCTTC. Protein sequence: CASSLRYNEQFF. The chain recombines TRBV7-2 with TRBJ2-1, with D unresolved. Trimming stripped 3 bases from V and 4 bases from J, with 4 bases between. The CDR3 length is 12 residues. The germline CDR1 and CDR2 sequences are SGHTA and FQGNSA. Full variable domain (remainder filled in from reference TRBV7-2 and TRBJ2-1): GAGVSQSPSNKVTEKGKDVELRCDPISGHTALYWYRQSLGQGLEFLIYFQGNSAPDKSGLPSDRFSAERTGGSVSTLTIQRTQQEDSAVYLCASSLRYNEQFFGPGTRLTVL.

The chain links TRBV2 to TRBJ1-5; weak D call: TRBD1 (5 bases). CDR1 and CDR2 (germline): SNHLY, FYNNEI. The CDR3 runs 14 residues. The V end lost 3 bases, the J end lost 5 bases, and 11 bases lay between the germline ends. CDR3 nucleotides: TGTGCCAGCAGTGACAGGAGGGGAGATCAGCCCCAGCATTTT. As protein: CASSDRRGDQPQHF.

This chain connects TRBV7-2 to TRBJ1-2; D is unclear. The V end lost 5 bases, the J end lost 8 bases, and 12 bases lay between the germline ends. This CDR3 has 12 amino acids. CDR1 and CDR2 (germline): SGHTA, FQGNSA. The CDR3 sequence: CASSNTLWGYTF. For the CDR3, the DNA is TGTGCCAGCAGCAACACCCTCTGGGGCTACACCTTC. Based on the CDR3 plus reference TRBV7-2 and TRBJ1-2, the full variable domain is GAGVSQSPSNKVTEKGKDVELRCDPISGHTALYWYRQSLGQGLEFLIYFQGNSAPDKSGLPSDRFSAERTGGSVSTLTIQRTQQEDSAVYLCASSNTLWGYTFGSGTRLTVV.

V gene TRBV5-1 combines with J gene TRBJ1-5; D unclear. CDR1 is SGHRS, CDR2 YFSETQ, per germline. This CDR3 region has 16 residues. Deletions cut 4 bases from V and 2 bases from J, with 16 bases between. The CDR3 DNA reads as TGCGCCAGCAGCCTGACGGGGAATGGGGGCAATCAGCCCCAGCATTTT. Encoded protein: CASSLTGNGGNQPQHF. Full variable domain (rest looked up from reference TRBV5-1 and TRBJ1-5): KAGVTQTPRYLIKTRGQQVTLSCSPISGHRSVSWYQQTPGQGLQFLFEYFSETQRNKGNFPGRFSGRQFSNSRSEMNVSTLELGDSALYLCASSLTGNGGNQPQHFGDGTRLSIL.

The chain employs TRBV7-3 and TRBJ2-3; weak D call: TRBD2 (6 bases). The CDR3 has 14 residues. The germline V gene encodes CDR1 SGHTA and CDR2 FQGTGA. V lost 2 bases, J lost 3 bases, and 9 bases lay in between. This CDR3 reads CASSLSGRTDTQYF. CDR3 DNA sequence: TGTGCCAGCAGCTTATCCGGGAGAACAGATACGCAGTATTTT.